This TCR beta chain stems from a study of cytomegalovirus exposure and HLA in healthy donors. The CDR3 has 14 amino acids. The germline V gene encodes CDR1 SGHNT and CDR2 YYREEE (reference sequence). Between the trimmed V and J ends, which lost 2 bases and 5 bases, there was a span of 11 bases. Some clones are missing from TCRdb's copy, which holds only in-frame ones; the method was immunoSEQ multiplex PCR. The profile shows 140,000 or so clones, 85% to 90% of them singletons. This TCR was recovered from a woman younger than 45 in good health and CMV-seropositive. The sequenced sample was PBMCs. J is TRBJ2-4 and V is TRBV5-4, with D possibly matching TRBD1 (6 bases). The CDR3 loop reads CASSFSGAENIQYF. The CDR3 DNA sequence: TGTGCCAGCAGCTTCTCAGGGGCCGAAAACATTCAGTACTTC.